The 16 T cell receptor beta chains listed next were all sequenced from one sample in a study of graft-versus-host responses after intestinal transplantation. Their target antigens are unknown. TCRdb's copy holds only in-frame clones and misses some; the assay was immunoSEQ multiplex PCR. The repertoire holds 85,000 to 90,000 clones, with roughly 88% as singletons. The sample here was unstimulated CD4+ T cells sorted from spleen or lymph node cells, taken before intestinal transplant. Receptors were obtained from a human donor who received an intestinal transplant.

J is TRBJ2-1 and V is TRBV18, with D possibly matching TRBD2 (6 bases). Germline values: CDR1 KGHSH, CDR2 LQKENI. V lost 2 bases, J lost 1 base, and 9 bases lay in between. The CDR3 runs to 15 residues. The CDR3 is CASSPVRESYNEQFF. Here the CDR3 DNA reads TGTGCCAGCTCACCAGTGCGGGAATCCTACAATGAGCAGTTCTTC.

This chain joins TRBV16 and TRBJ1-4; no clear D. CDR3 length: 16 residues. V lost 4 bases and J lost 0, with 12 bases in between. CDR1 and CDR2 from the germline V gene are KGHSY and FQNENV. CDR3 DNA: TGTGCCAGCAGCCCAATGGCGGGGACAACTAATGAAAAACTGTTTTTT. Its translation is CASSPMAGTTNEKLFF.

The chain uses TRBV6-1 and TRBJ1-2; 11 bases agree with TRBD1. The junction had 6 bases not matched to a gene; V was cut back by 11 bases and J by 4 bases. This CDR3 is built from 13 residues. CDR1 and CDR2 from the germline V gene are MNHNS and SASEGT. CDR3 DNA sequence: TGTGCCGGTGGGACAGGGGGTTCCTATGGCTACACCTTC. This encodes CAGGTGGSYGYTF.

The CDR3 region has the DNA TGTGCCAGCAGTGAAATGACTAGCGGTTCCTACGAGCAGTACTTC. Protein product: CASSEMTSGSYEQYF. The chain recombines TRBV6-1 with TRBJ2-7, with 9 bases matching TRBD2. The CDR3 runs 15 residues. Germline V gene data show CDR1 as MNHNS and CDR2 as SASEGT. Trimming took 2 bases from V and 1 from J; bases not matched to a gene: 3.

Worth noting for this clone: The junction does not match germline at one end; this may be a read error. The J gene is TRBJ2-3, the V gene TRBV7-7; D may be TRBD2 (6 bases). Per the germline V gene, CDR1 is SSHAT and CDR2 is FNYEAQ (reference sequence). The CDR3 contains 14 residues. For the CDR3, the DNA is TGTGCTAGCAGCCGAGCTAGCGTAAGAGATACGCAGTATTTT. Translation: CASSRASVRDTQYF.

J is TRBJ1-1 and V is TRBV19, with D possibly TRBD1 on 6 matching bases. The CDR3 length is 14 residues. Deletions cut 1 base from V and 5 bases from J, with 11 bases between. Germline CDR1 is LNHDA and CDR2 is SQIVND (reference sequence). The CDR3 region has the DNA TGTGCCAGTAGTATAGTCAGGGGTCTAACTGAAGCTTTCTTT. This codes for CASSIVRGLTEAFF.

The chain joins TRBV14 to TRBJ2-5, with 12 nucleotides matching TRBD2. The CDR3 loop spans 16 amino acids. CDR1 SGHDN and CDR2 FVKESK come from the germline V gene. V lost 1 base to trimming and J lost 5 bases; unmatched junction nucleotides: 5. CDR3: CASSQALAGGWETQYF. DNA for the CDR3: TGTGCCAGCAGCCAAGCACTAGCGGGGGGTTGGGAGACCCAGTACTTC.

The chain recombines TRBV20-1 with TRBJ2-3; D is undetermined. V was shortened by 8 bases and J by 3 bases, with 6 bases between the two germline ends. The CDR3 has 10 amino acids. The V gene's germline CDR1 is DFQATT and CDR2 SNEGSKA (reference sequence). Written as DNA, the CDR3 is TGCAGTCCAAAAACAGATACGCAGTATTTT. This encodes CSPKTDTQYF.

This clone is a singleton in its sample. The chain couples TRBV9 to TRBJ2-3; D possibly corresponds to TRBD1 (6 bases). V was clipped by 3 bases and J by 2 bases, with 13 bases between them. From germline, CDR1 is SGDLS and CDR2 YYNGEE. This CDR3 has 15 residues. Here the CDR3 reads CASSALGQTTDTQYF. CDR3 nucleotide sequence: TGTGCCAGCAGCGCGCTCGGACAGACCACAGATACGCAGTATTTT.

V gene TRBV2 combines with J gene TRBJ2-7, with 8 bases aligning to TRBD1. After removal of 7 bases from V and 5 bases from J, the junction contained 10 bases not matched to a gene. The CDR3 has 14 residues. CDR1 is SNHLY, CDR2 FYNNEI, per germline. The CDR3 here is CASNHRDRSHEQYF. The DNA of the CDR3 is TGTGCCAGCAATCACCGGGACAGGAGCCACGAGCAGTACTTC.

This chain links TRBV5-1 with TRBJ1-2, with 12 bases fitting TRBD1. The V gene's germline CDR1 is SGHRS and CDR2 YFSETQ. V trimming: 4 bases; J trimming: 7 bases; junction bases outside the gene matches: 5. CDR3 length: 14 residues. The CDR3 protein is CASSTGTGGSGYTF. CDR3 nucleotides: TGCGCCAGCAGCACGGGGACAGGGGGCTCTGGCTACACCTTC. Full variable domain (missing parts from reference TRBV5-1 and TRBJ1-2): KAGVTQTPRYLIKTRGQQVTLSCSPISGHRSVSWYQQTPGQGLQFLFEYFSETQRNKGNFPGRFSGRQFSNSRSEMNVSTLELGDSALYLCASSTGTGGSGYTFGSGTRLTVV.

V usage is TRBV5-1 and J usage is TRBJ2-2, with D perhaps matching TRBD2 (5 bases). Trimming removed 5 bases from V and 4 bases from J, with 15 bases in between. CDR3 length equals 15 residues. Germline lookup yields CDR1 SGHRS and CDR2 YFSETQ. Here the CDR3 DNA reads TGCGCCAGCAGGACTAACGTACAGTCCACCGGGGAGCTGTTTTTT. It is translated as CASRTNVQSTGELFF. Combining the CDR3 with reference TRBV5-1 and TRBJ2-2 gives the whole variable domain KAGVTQTPRYLIKTRGQQVTLSCSPISGHRSVSWYQQTPGQGLQFLFEYFSETQRNKGNFPGRFSGRQFSNSRSEMNVSTLELGDSALYLCASRTNVQSTGELFFGEGSRLTVL.

The chain has TRBV6-5 and TRBJ1-2; 7 bases map to TRBD1. V dropped 2 bases and J dropped 10; count of bases not matched to a gene: 10. CDR3 length equals 14 residues. Germline CDR1 and CDR2: MNHEY and SVGAGI. The CDR3 is CASSYPGTAGDYTF. The CDR3 nucleotides read TGTGCCAGCAGTTACCCTGGGACAGCCGGGGACTACACCTTC.

The chain combines TRBV6-5 with TRBJ2-7, with a tentative D call TRBD2 (5 bases). Germline assignment: CDR1 MNHEY and CDR2 SVGAGI. The CDR3 extends over 15 amino acids. The V and J ends lost 8 bases and 2 bases respectively, with 19 bases between them. CDR3 in DNA: TGTGCCAGCCGACTTACGGCGGGCGAAGCCTACGAGCAGTACTTC. Its translation is CASRLTAGEAYEQYF.

The chain joins TRBV19 to TRBJ1-5, with D unresolved. Germline lookup yields CDR1 LNHDA and CDR2 SQIVND (reference sequence). The CDR3 extends over 13 amino acids. With 5 bases removed from V and 7 bases from J, the gap between germline ends came to 12 bases. The CDR3: CASSAAAGQPQHF. CDR3 bases: TGTGCCAGTAGTGCGGCTGCCGGCCAGCCCCAGCATTTT. The entire variable domain, with the rest obtained from reference TRBV19 and TRBJ1-5, is as follows: DGGITQSPKYLFRKEGQNVTLSCEQNLNHDAMYWYRQDPGQGLRLIYYSQIVNDFQKGDIAEGYSVSREKKESFPLTVTSAQKNPTAFYLCASSAAAGQPQHFGDGTRLSIL.

The chain links TRBV29-1 to TRBJ2-3; a weak D match, TRBD2 (6 bases). This CDR3 has 15 residues. CDR1 is SQVTM, CDR2 ANQGSEA, per germline. V was pared by 0 bases and J by 3 bases, with 13 bases between. DNA for the CDR3: TGCAGCGTTGAAGATCGGGGACTTGGGACAGATACGCAGTATTTT. Its protein product is CSVEDRGLGTDTQYF.